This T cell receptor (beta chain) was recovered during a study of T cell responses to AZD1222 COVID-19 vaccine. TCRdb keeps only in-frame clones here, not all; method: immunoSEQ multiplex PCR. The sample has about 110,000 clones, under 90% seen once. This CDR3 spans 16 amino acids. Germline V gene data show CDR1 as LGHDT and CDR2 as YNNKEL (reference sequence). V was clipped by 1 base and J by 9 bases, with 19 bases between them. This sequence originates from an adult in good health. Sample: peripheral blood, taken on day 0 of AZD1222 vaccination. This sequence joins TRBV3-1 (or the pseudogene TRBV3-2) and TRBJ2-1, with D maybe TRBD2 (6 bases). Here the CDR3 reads CASSQGGPWRVGEQFF. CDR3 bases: TGTGCCAGCAGCCAAGGCGGACCCTGGAGGGTGGGTGAGCAGTTCTTC.